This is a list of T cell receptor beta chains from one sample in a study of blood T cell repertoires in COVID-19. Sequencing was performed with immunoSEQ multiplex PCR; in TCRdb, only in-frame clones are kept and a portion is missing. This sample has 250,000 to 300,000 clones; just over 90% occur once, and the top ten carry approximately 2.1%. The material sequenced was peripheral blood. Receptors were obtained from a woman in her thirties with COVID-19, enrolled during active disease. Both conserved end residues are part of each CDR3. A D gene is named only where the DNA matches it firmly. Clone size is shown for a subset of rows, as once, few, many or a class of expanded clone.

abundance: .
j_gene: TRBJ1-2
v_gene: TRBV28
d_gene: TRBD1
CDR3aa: CASSLGQGAFGYTF
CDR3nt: TGTGCCAGCAGTTTGGGACAGGGGGCGTTTGGCTACACCTTC

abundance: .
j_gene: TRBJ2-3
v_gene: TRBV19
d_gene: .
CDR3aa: CASSIARTRTDTQYF
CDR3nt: TGTGCCAGTAGTATAGCCCGGACTCGCACAGATACGCAGTATTTT

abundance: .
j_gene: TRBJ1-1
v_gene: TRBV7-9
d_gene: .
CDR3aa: CASSFSMNTEAFF
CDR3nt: TGTGCCAGCAGCTTTAGCATGAACACTGAAGCTTTCTTT

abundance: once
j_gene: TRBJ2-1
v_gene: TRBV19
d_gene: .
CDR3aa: CASSTRVYNEQFF
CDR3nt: TGTGCCAGTAGTACCCGGGTCTACAATGAGCAGTTCTTC

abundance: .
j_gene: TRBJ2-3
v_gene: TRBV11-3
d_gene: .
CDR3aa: CASSTGLPDTQYF
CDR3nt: TGTGCCAGCAGCACAGGACTACCAGATACGCAGTATTTT

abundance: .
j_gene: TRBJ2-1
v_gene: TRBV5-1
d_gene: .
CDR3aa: CASSSPGNNEQFF
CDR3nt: TGCGCCAGCAGCTCGCCGGGGAACAATGAGCAGTTCTTC

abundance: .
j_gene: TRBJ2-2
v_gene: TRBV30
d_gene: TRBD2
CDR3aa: CAWSEGLAGGGGELFF
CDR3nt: TGTGCCTGGAGTGAGGGACTAGCGGGAGGTGGCGGGGAGCTGTTTTTT

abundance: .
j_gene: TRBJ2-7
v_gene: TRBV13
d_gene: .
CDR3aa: CASSLRGSAEQYF
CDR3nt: TGTGCCAGCAGCTTAAGGGGGAGCGCCGAGCAGTACTTC

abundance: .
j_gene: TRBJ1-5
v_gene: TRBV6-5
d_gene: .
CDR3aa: CASSSGASSQPQHF
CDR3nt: TGTGCCAGCAGCTCAGGGGCCTCTAGTCAGCCCCAGCATTTT

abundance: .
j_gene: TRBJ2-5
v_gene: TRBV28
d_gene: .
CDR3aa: CASSSRQIGGETQYF
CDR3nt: TGTGCCAGCAGTTCCCGACAGATTGGGGGGGAGACCCAGTACTTC

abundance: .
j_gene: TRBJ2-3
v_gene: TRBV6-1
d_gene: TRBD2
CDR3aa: CASSRLAGGTDTQYF
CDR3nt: TGTGCCAGCAGCCGACTAGCGGGAGGCACAGATACGCAGTATTTT

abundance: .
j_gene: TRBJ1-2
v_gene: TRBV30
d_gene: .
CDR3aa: CAWTSPPGYGYTF
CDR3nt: TGTGCCTGGACTAGTCCCCCGGGGTATGGCTACACCTTC

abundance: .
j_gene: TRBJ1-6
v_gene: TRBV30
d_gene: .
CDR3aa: CAWSGTEVSLHF
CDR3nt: TGTGCCTGGAGTGGAACGGAGGTATCCCTCCACTTT

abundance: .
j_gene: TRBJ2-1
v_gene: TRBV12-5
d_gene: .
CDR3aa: CASASSLEVFYNEQFF
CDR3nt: TGTGCTAGTGCCTCTTCACTAGAGGTCTTTTACAATGAGCAGTTCTTC

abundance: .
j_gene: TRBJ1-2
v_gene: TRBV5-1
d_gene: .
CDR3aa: CASSLGVEVPGYTF
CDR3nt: TGCGCCAGCAGCTTGGGGGTGGAGGTGCCTGGCTACACCTTC

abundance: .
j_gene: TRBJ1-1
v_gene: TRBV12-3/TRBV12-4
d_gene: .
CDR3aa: CASSIFRDTEAFF
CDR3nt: TGTGCCAGCAGTATTTTTCGTGACACTGAAGCTTTCTTT

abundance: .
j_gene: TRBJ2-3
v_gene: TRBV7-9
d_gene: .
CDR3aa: CASSLIAYPPRDTQYF
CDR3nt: TGTGCCAGCAGCTTAATCGCCTACCCCCCGAGAGATACGCAGTATTTT

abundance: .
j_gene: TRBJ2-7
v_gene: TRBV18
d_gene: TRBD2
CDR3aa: CASSTGLAGVEQYF
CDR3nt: TGTGCCAGCTCGACGGGACTAGCGGGAGTCGAGCAGTACTTC

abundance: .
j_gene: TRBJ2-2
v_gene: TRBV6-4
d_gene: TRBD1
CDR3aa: CASSTGQGNTGELFF
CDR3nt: TGTGCCAGCAGTACGGGACAGGGAAACACCGGGGAGCTGTTTTTT

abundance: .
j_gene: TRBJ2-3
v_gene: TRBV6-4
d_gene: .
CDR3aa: CASSVSGGTDTQYF
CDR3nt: TGTGCCAGCAGTGTATCAGGGGGCACAGATACGCAGTATTTT

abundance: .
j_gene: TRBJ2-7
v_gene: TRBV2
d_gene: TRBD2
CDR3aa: CAIPGTSSYEQYF
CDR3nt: TGTGCCATACCCGGGACTAGCTCCTACGAGCAGTACTTC

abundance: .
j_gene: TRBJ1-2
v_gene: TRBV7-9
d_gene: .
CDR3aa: CASSLGTDPYGYTF
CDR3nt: TGTGCCAGCAGCTTAGGGACAGACCCTTATGGCTACACCTTC